This TCR beta chain was sequenced for a study of blood T cell repertoires in COVID-19. Study at large: The analysed material was cDNA or gDNA that came from T cells, B-cell-depleted T cells, or PBMCs.

Libraries were prepared by immunoSEQ multiplex PCR; TCRdb keeps only in-frame clonotypes and omits some of them. The sample shows about 150,000 clones, 75% to 90% of them seen only once. The germline CDR1 and CDR2 sequences are ENHRY and SYGVKD. V shed 4 bases and J 5 bases; nucleotides not matched to a gene: 11. The CDR3 totals 16 residues. The sequencing sample was made of peripheral blood. The V and J genes are TRBV10-3 and TRBJ1-1; TRBD1 matches at 9 bases. This clonotype was sampled from a woman aged 40 to 50 with acute or convalescent COVID-19. The CDR3, as DNA: TGTGCCATCAGTGCAGTACAGGGGGCTCGCAGTACTGAAGCTTTCTTT. Its protein product is CAISAVQGARSTEAFF.